Here is one T cell receptor (beta chain) with its context. Its antigen is still unknown. Looked up from germline, CDR1 is SGHTA and CDR2 is FQGNSA. The CDR3 runs 15 residues. The ends lost 3 bases at V and 0 bases at J; junction bases unmatched: 1. Both 60 Vbeta primers and 13 Jbeta primers went into the PCR. Here immunoSEQ multiplex PCR was the method, and the copy in TCRdb shows in-frame clones only, minus some. The sample lists 90,000 or so clones, 82% seen once, with less than 4% in the top ten. This entry comes from a study of cytomegalovirus exposure and HLA in healthy donors. About the research overall: Earlier, approximately 190 million T cells were analyzed, and fewer than 120 million unique TCR beta sequences were found among them.

General study results and limits: Some V segments, including TRBV6-2 and TRBV6-3, were excluded as indistinguishable. Most CMV-associated TCR beta chains appeared HLA-restricted in a later analysis. A later analysis showed HLA-associated TCR beta chains outstripping equally common others in clonal expansion.

The receptor was derived from a man aged 30 to 39 in good health and CMV-seropositive. The specimen was PBMCs. V and J are TRBV7-2 and TRBJ1-3; 8 nucleotides agree with TRBD1. The chain's CDR3 is CASSFGQGSGNTIYF. CDR3 DNA: TGTGCCAGCAGCTTCGGACAGGGCTCTGGAAACACCATATATTTT.